Below are 27 T cell receptor beta chains sequenced from a single sample in a study of T cells in Graves' hyperthyroidism and ophthalmopathy. What was amplified from RNA transcripts were TCR beta CDR3 regions. The TCR CDR3 first-round RT-PCR relied on the HTBI primer set. TCRdb recomputed calls from the multiplex PCR reads with MiXCR, one row per CDR3 protein. The sample contains under 400,000 distinct CDR3 sequences, over 12% of which appear only once. The sequenced sample consisted of blood. The receptors were gathered from a woman aged 60 to 75 with Graves' ophthalmopathy.

The rearrangement uses TRBV20-1 and TRBJ1-2; D perhaps matches TRBD1 (5 bases). In germline, CDR1 is DFQATT, CDR2 SNEGSKA (reference sequence). CDR3 length: 11 residues. Deletions cut 5 bases from V and 8 bases from J, with 12 bases between. The CDR3 DNA is TGCAGTGCTGTCCTTAGGGGCGGCTACACCTTC. This sequence encodes CSAVLRGGYTF.

This clonotype was seen only a few times. The chain has TRBV6-1 and TRBJ1-1; D possibly corresponds to TRBD1 (6 bases). This CDR3 is 13 amino acids long. Trimming pared 7 bases from V and 6 bases from J, leaving 15 bases between. Germline assignment: CDR1 MNHNS and CDR2 SASEGT. CDR3 residues: CASIIRQAAEAFF. The CDR3 DNA sequence: TGTGCCAGCATTATAAGACAGGCGGCTGAAGCTTTCTTT.

This chain links TRBV6-4 with TRBJ2-7; TRBD1 is a possible D gene (6 bases). Trimming took off 8 bases at V and 0 bases at J, with 14 bases between the two ends. CDR3 length equals 14 residues. The germline gives CDR1 MRHNA, CDR2 SNTAGT. CDR3 loop: CASPKGVSSYEQYF. CDR3 coding DNA: TGTGCCAGCCCGAAGGGGGTATCCTCCTACGAGCAGTACTTC.

This clonotype was detected many times. The chain combines TRBV6-5 with TRBJ1-1, with D possibly matching TRBD1 (5 bases). V lost 2 bases to trimming and J lost 1 base, with 14 bases between them. The CDR3 is made up of 16 amino acids. Germline V gene data show CDR1 as MNHEY and CDR2 as SVGAGI. The CDR3 DNA follows: TGTGCCAGCAGTTACAGGATGGTGGGGCAGAACACTGAAGCTTTCTTT. Its translation: CASSYRMVGQNTEAFF.

This clonotype showed up many times. The CDR3 DNA follows: TGTGCCAGCAGAGCCGGGATCAGCCGGGACGAGCAGTACTTC. Translating gives CASRAGISRDEQYF. The chain uses TRBV12-3 or TRBV12-4 and TRBJ2-7; D is possibly TRBD2 (5 bases). With 6 bases removed from V and 5 bases from J, the gap between germline ends came to 17 bases. CDR3 size: 14 residues.

In its sample, this clonotype was seen a few times. The chain couples TRBV20-1 to TRBJ2-1; D perhaps matches TRBD2 (6 bases). Germline CDR1 reads DFQATT; CDR2 reads SNEGSKA (reference sequence). The CDR3 has 13 residues. V lost 1 base, J lost 7 bases, and 11 bases lay in between. This chain's CDR3 is CSARGRGMNEQFF. The CDR3 bases are TGCAGTGCTAGAGGGAGGGGCATGAATGAGCAGTTCTTC.

This clonotype was detected many times. In DNA form, the CDR3 reads TGTGCCAGCAGTCGGGAGGACACTGAAGCTTTCTTT. Its translation is CASSREDTEAFF. V and J are TRBV2 and TRBJ1-1; D remains ambiguous. CDR1 and CDR2 from the germline V gene are SNHLY and FYNNEI. CDR3 length: 12 amino acids. Trimming shortened V by 5 bases and J by 3 bases, and 7 bases separated the two germline ends.

The chain recombines TRBV5-1 with TRBJ1-4; 9 nucleotides line up with TRBD1. Trimming took 4 bases from V and 8 from J; bases not matched to a gene: 9. Looked up from germline, CDR1 is SGHRS and CDR2 is YFSETQ. This CDR3 has 15 residues. The CDR3 reads CASSQEQGAGEKLFF. In nucleotides, the CDR3 is TGCGCCAGCAGCCAAGAACAGGGGGCAGGGGAAAAACTGTTTTTT.

This clonotype has ten or more counts. V gene TRBV5-8 combines with J gene TRBJ2-1, with TRBD1 matching over 12 bases. The CDR3 is 16 amino acids. Per germline, CDR1 SGHTS and CDR2 YDEGEE. V was clipped by 4 bases and J by 10 bases; unmatched bases: 12. Written as DNA, the CDR3 is TGTGCCAGCAGCCCTGGACAGGGACAGGGGGCGACCGAGCAGTTCTTC. It specifies CASSPGQGQGATEQFF.

This clonotype has ten or more counts. This chain joins TRBV30 and TRBJ2-7; D is uncertain. The germline V gene has CDR1 GTSNPN and CDR2 SVGIG (reference sequence). The CDR3 has 10 residues. V gave up 0 bases and J gave up 7 bases, with 4 bases separating them. CDR3 amino acids: CAWSVREQYF. The CDR3 DNA reads TGTGCCTGGAGTGTACGTGAGCAGTACTTC.

There are many counts of this clonotype. The rearrangement joins TRBV28 to TRBJ1-1; D is unclear. The V gene lost 5 bases and the J gene lost 4 bases, with 17 bases spanning the gap. The CDR3 loop spans 15 amino acids. CDR1 and CDR2 from the germline V gene are MDHEN and SYDVKM. CDR3: CASSLSANGRTEAFF. In DNA form, the CDR3 reads TGTGCCAGCAGTCTCTCAGCGAATGGACGCACTGAAGCTTTCTTT.

This clonotype was seen repeatedly, ten times or more. The gene calls are TRBV28 and TRBJ2-3, with TRBD2 matching 13 bases. Germline CDR1 is MDHEN and CDR2 is SYDVKM. V gave up 2 bases and J gave up 5 bases; unmatched junction bases: 10. The CDR3 length is 18 residues. The CDR3 DNA sequence: TGTGCCAGCAGTTTACCGCCCGGACTAGCGGGAGTTGGAGATACGCAGTATTTT. Translating it yields CASSLPPGLAGVGDTQYF.

This chain connects TRBV19 to TRBJ1-1; possible D gene TRBD1, 5 bases. The germline CDR1 and CDR2 sequences are LNHDA and SQIVND (reference sequence). The V end was cut by 3 bases, the J end by 3 bases, with 11 bases between. CDR3 size: 14 residues. The CDR3 region has the DNA TGTGCCAGTAGTATCGCAGGGTTGGACACTGAAGCTTTCTTT. Translating it yields CASSIAGLDTEAFF. Using reference TRBV19 and TRBJ1-1 for the parts outside the CDR3, the full variable domain is DGGITQSPKYLFRKEGQNVTLSCEQNLNHDAMYWYRQDPGQGLRLIYYSQIVNDFQKGDIAEGYSVSREKKESFPLTVTSAQKNPTAFYLCASSIAGLDTEAFFGQGTRLTVV.

This clonotype occurred many times. The rearrangement uses TRBV3-1 and TRBJ2-6; D gene uncertain. The CDR3 consists of 14 residues. Germline-derived CDR1 and CDR2 are LGHDT and YNNKEL (reference sequence). With 4 bases removed from V and 4 bases from J, the gap between germline ends came to 8 bases. The CDR3 loop reads CASSLESGANVLTF. CDR3 nucleotides: TGTGCCAGCAGCCTAGAATCCGGGGCCAACGTCCTGACTTTC.

This clonotype was recorded many times. V is TRBV7-2 and J is TRBJ2-5; tentatively, D is TRBD1 (5 bases). This CDR3 is 14 amino acids long. Germline CDR1 SGHTA, CDR2 FQGNSA. Trimming took 5 bases from V and 4 from J, leaving 14 bases between them. CDR3 coding DNA: TGTGCCAGCAGCCTGCTCAAGGGGTCAGAGACCCAGTACTTC. This codes for CASSLLKGSETQYF.

The sample holds a few counts of this clonotype. This chain links TRBV28 with TRBJ2-4; 16 bases are a match to TRBD2. The junction had 3 bases not matched to a gene; V was cut back by 3 bases and J by 4 bases. From germline, CDR1 is MDHEN and CDR2 SYDVKM. This CDR3 comprises 17 residues. CDR3 nucleotides: TGTGCCAGCAGTTTTCTGGGACTAGCGGGAGGGAAAAACATTCAGTACTTC. This codes for CASSFLGLAGGKNIQYF.

Only a few counts were recorded for this clonotype. This chain connects TRBV14 to TRBJ2-2, with D unclear. Per the germline V gene, CDR1 is SGHDN and CDR2 is FVKESK. V was cut by 1 base and J by 4 bases, with 7 bases left in between. This CDR3 has 14 residues. The CDR3 DNA reads TGTGCCAGCAGCCAAGTTGTGGGCACCGGGGAGCTGTTTTTT. Translation gives CASSQVVGTGELFF.

The rearrangement joins TRBV5-1 to TRBJ2-3; 9 bases are shared with TRBD2. This CDR3 has 15 amino acids. Germline CDR1 SGHRS, CDR2 YFSETQ. J gave up 4 bases and V 2 bases, and 5 bases lay outside the gene matches. DNA for the CDR3: TGCGCCAGCAGCTTAGCGGGAGGCTCCGCAGATACGCAGTATTTT. This sequence encodes CASSLAGGSADTQYF.

This clonotype was detected a few times. This chain joins TRBV6-1 and TRBJ1-3, with 7 bases fitting TRBD1. This CDR3 is 15 amino acids long. V gave up 6 bases and J gave up 4 bases; unmatched junction bases: 9. CDR1 and CDR2 (germline): MNHNS, SASEGT. CDR3 nucleotides: TGTGCCAGCAGCCCAGGGACAGCACAAGGAAACACCATATATTTT. Protein sequence: CASSPGTAQGNTIYF.

This clonotype was seen many times. The chain uses TRBV5-5 and TRBJ2-1; D remains ambiguous. CDR1 SGHKS and CDR2 YYEKEE come from the germline V gene (reference sequence). V was shortened by 0 bases and J by 0 bases, with 7 bases between the two germline ends. The CDR3 consists of 15 residues. The CDR3 protein is CASSLALSSYNEQFF. The CDR3 nucleotides read TGTGCCAGCAGCTTGGCCCTGAGCTCCTACAATGAGCAGTTCTTC.

This clonotype was recorded many times. The CDR3 sequence: CASSELGQGATYEQYF. CDR3 coding DNA: TGTGCCAGCAGTGAACTGGGACAGGGGGCGACCTACGAGCAGTACTTC. The chain joins TRBV27 to TRBJ2-7, with 12 bases that match TRBD1. This CDR3 has 16 residues. Germline CDR1 is MNHEY and CDR2 is SMNVEV (reference sequence). The V segment lost 5 bases and the J segment 2 bases; nucleotides outside the gene matches: 7.

The chain combines TRBV6-1 with TRBJ1-2, with D possibly being TRBD1 (6 bases). Trimming took 8 bases from V and 8 from J, leaving 15 bases between them. CDR1 and CDR2 from the germline V gene are MNHNS and SASEGT. The CDR3 is 12 residues long. This CDR3 is CASGVGGGGYTF. In DNA form, the CDR3 reads TGTGCCAGCGGAGTCGGCGGGGGCGGCTACACCTTC.

Turning to this clonotype: The junction departs from the called germline gene at one end, perhaps through a read error. This chain connects TRBV19 to TRBJ2-2; TRBD2 aligns across 10 bases. The CDR3 spans 14 residues. CDR1 and CDR2 (germline): LNHDA, SQIVND (reference sequence). CDR3 residues: CASSTSGSSGEPFF. Here the CDR3 DNA reads TGTGCCAGTAGTACTAGCGGGAGTTCCGGGGAGCCGTTTTTT.

This chain connects TRBV14 to TRBJ2-2, with D unresolved. V was clipped by 1 base and J by 6 bases, with 9 bases between them. Per germline, CDR1 SGHDN and CDR2 FVKESK. This CDR3 comprises 14 residues. CDR3 sequence reads: CASSQALHSGELFF. DNA for the CDR3: TGTGCCAGCAGCCAAGCCCTGCATTCCGGGGAGCTGTTTTTT.

This clonotype was recorded at least ten times. The gene calls are TRBV9 and TRBJ2-7, with unresolved D. The ends were cut back, 0 bases at V and 2 bases at J, with 9 bases in the middle. Looked up from germline, CDR1 is SGDLS and CDR2 is YYNGEE. This CDR3 is built from 14 residues. Here the CDR3 reads CASSVGSATYEQYF. DNA for the CDR3: TGTGCCAGCAGCGTAGGTTCAGCCACCTACGAGCAGTACTTC.

This clonotype was seen at least ten times. The J gene is TRBJ2-5, the V gene TRBV20-1, with TRBD1 matching over 8 bases. V was clipped by 0 bases and J by 2 bases; unmatched bases: 8. The CDR3 consists of 16 residues. CDR1 is DFQATT, CDR2 SNEGSKA, per germline (reference sequence). CDR3 residues: CSARDILGDRQETQYF. The CDR3 DNA reads as TGCAGTGCTAGAGATATCCTGGGGGACAGGCAAGAGACCCAGTACTTC.

This clonotype has ten or more counts. The CDR3, as DNA: TGTGCCAGCAGCCCTAGCGGGAGGGCCTGGGCAGATACGCAGTATTTT. This encodes CASSPSGRAWADTQYF. This sequence joins TRBV3-1 and TRBJ2-3; 12 positions match TRBD2. The CDR3 has 16 residues. V trimming: 4 bases; J trimming: 4 bases; junction bases outside the gene matches: 6. Germline V gene lookup returns CDR1 LGHDT and CDR2 YNNKEL (reference sequence).